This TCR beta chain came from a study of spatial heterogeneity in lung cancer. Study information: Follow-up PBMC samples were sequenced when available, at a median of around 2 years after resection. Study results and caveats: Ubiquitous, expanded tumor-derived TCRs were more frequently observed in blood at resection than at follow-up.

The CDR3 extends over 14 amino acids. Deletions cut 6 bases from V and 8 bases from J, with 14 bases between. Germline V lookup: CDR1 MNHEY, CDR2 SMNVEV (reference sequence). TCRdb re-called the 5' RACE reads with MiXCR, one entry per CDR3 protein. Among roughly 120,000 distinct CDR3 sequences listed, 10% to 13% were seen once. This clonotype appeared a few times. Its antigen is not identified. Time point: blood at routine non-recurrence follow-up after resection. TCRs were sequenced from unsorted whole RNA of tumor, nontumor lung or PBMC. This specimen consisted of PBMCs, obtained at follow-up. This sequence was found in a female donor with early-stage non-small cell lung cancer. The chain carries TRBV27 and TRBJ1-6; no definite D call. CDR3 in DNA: TGTGCCAGCAGATACAGACGGACTGATTCACCCCTCCACTTT. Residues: CASRYRRTDSPLHF.